This TCR beta chain was retrieved from a study of T cells in Graves' hyperthyroidism and ophthalmopathy. Study-level background: Peripheral blood was taken when the disease was first diagnosed, before any treatment began. The study, taken as a whole, reports: Appearing also in blood were most of the thyroid clonotypes expanded above 0.001. Ophthalmopathy prediction by the model preceded onset by a median approximately 6.1 months.

TCR beta CDR3 region amplification was performed from RNA transcripts. The study used the HTBI primer set for a first-round RT-PCR of the TCR CDR3. TCRdb reprocessed the multiplex PCR reads via MiXCR and lists one record per CDR3 protein. The sample lists around 380,000 distinct CDR3 sequences, 13% occurring once. This clonotype came up many times. What it binds is unknown. Recently diagnosed hyperthyroidism of less than 2 months' duration affected patients aged 18 to 65. Trimming cost V 2 bases and J 1 base; bases outside gene matches: 6. The CDR3 has 16 residues. The germline V gene encodes CDR1 SGDLS and CDR2 YYNGEE.

The source of this sequence is a man under 40 with Graves' hyperthyroidism that later progressed to Graves' ophthalmopathy. The chain has TRBV9 and TRBJ1-2, with 9 bases lining up with TRBD1. The sequencing input was blood. The CDR3 nucleotides are TGTGCCAGCAGCGTCCGTGGGGACAGGGATAACTATGGCTACACCTTC. As protein: CASSVRGDRDNYGYTF. Combining the CDR3 with reference TRBV9 and TRBJ1-2 gives the whole variable domain DSGVTQTPKHLITATGQRVTLRCSPRSGDLSVYWYQQSLDQGLQFLIQYYNGEERAKGNILERFSAQQFPDLHSELNLSSLELGDSALYFCASSVRGDRDNYGYTFGSGTRLTVV.